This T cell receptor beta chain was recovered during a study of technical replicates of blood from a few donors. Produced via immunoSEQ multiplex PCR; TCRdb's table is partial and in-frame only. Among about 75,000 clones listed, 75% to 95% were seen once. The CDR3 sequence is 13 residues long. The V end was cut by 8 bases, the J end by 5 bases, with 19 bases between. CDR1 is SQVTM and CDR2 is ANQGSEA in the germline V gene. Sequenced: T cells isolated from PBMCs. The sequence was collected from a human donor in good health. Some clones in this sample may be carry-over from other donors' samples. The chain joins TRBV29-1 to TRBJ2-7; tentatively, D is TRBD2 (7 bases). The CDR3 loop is CSFRTAGMNEQYF. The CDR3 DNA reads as TGCAGCTTCAGGACAGCGGGGATGAACGAGCAGTACTTC.